This paragraph reports one TCR beta chain. What it binds is unknown. There are 19 residues in the CDR3. V shed 1 base and J shed 5 bases, with 23 bases lying between them. CDR1 and CDR2 (germline): SGHTA, FQGTGA. Using immunoSEQ multiplex PCR, the repertoire was profiled, and TCRdb retains in-frame clones only, with some absent. The table lists under 200,000 clones, around nine tenths of them singletons, with roughly 5% in the top ten. The data were obtained in a study of T cell responses to AZD1222 COVID-19 vaccine. Notes on the study in general: Receipt of two AZD1222 doses was followed by a rise in Spike-specific TCR breadth and depth. Sampled repertoires all dated from after the peak T cell response. Dominant CD4 TCR responses targeted spike regions 160-218 and 743-854. Reportedly, nearly half of unique spike TCRs recognized epitopes outside B.1.351/B.1.1.7 mutations.

This TCR derives from an adult in good health. The J gene is TRBJ2-2, the V gene TRBV7-3; the D gene is possibly TRBD2 (7 bases). The source material was peripheral blood, sampled on day 0 of AZD1222 vaccination. CDR3 amino acids: CASSLSGGLALRGTGELFF. The CDR3 DNA reads as TGTGCCAGCAGCTTAAGCGGGGGCCTAGCCCTTCGAGGGACCGGGGAGCTGTTTTTT.